This record covers a single T cell receptor (beta chain). The sample comes from a study of T cell responses to AZD1222 COVID-19 vaccine. Sequenced by immunoSEQ multiplex PCR; TCRdb stores in-frame clones only, minus some. The table lists around 84,000 clones, 86% of them singletons. The CDR3 length is 16 residues. Germline V gene lookup returns CDR1 MDHEN and CDR2 SYDVKM. J lost 3 bases, V lost 2 bases, and 4 bases had no gene match. The material was peripheral blood, obtained on day 0 of AZD1222 vaccination. The rearrangement joins TRBV28 to TRBJ1-5, with 10 positions matching TRBD1. The TCR originated in an adult in good health. The CDR3 here is CASSLGTGVNNQPQHF. The CDR3 DNA reads as TGTGCCAGCAGTTTAGGGACAGGGGTGAACAATCAGCCCCAGCATTTT.